Listed below are T cell receptor beta chains from one sample, sequenced in a study of CD8 T cells in Susac syndrome. TCRdb re-analysed the immunoSEQ multiplex PCR reads in MiXCR, keeping a single row per CDR3 protein. The sample holds 67,000 or so distinct CDR3 sequences, 93% seen once. Specimen: CD4+ T cells from PBMCs. All receptors come from a human donor with Susac syndrome. Both conserved end residues are part of each CDR3. The order of the fields is V gene, D gene, clone size, CDR3 length, J gene, CDR3 DNA, CDR3 protein. A D gene is named only where the DNA matches it firmly. Clone size is not always given. Where it is, it says once, few, many or a class for expanded clones.

TRBV19,TRBD2,-,16,TRBJ2-1,TGTGCCAGTAGACAGGGAGCGGGGGGCCCTCGAAGCGAGCAGTTCTTC,CASRQGAGGPRSEQFF
TRBV5-1,-,-,15,TRBJ1-5,TGCGCCAGCAGCACTGAGGGGGATCGCAATCAGCCCCAGCATTTT,CASSTEGDRNQPQHF
TRBV12-3/TRBV12-4,-,once,14,TRBJ2-2,TGTGCCAGCCGAAAGATGATAAACACCGGGGAGCTGTTTTTT,CASRKMINTGELFF
TRBV30,-,-,14,TRBJ2-3,TGTGCCTGGAAAGAAATGGGCTCCACAGATACGCAGTATTTT,CAWKEMGSTDTQYF
TRBV4-3,-,-,17,TRBJ2-3,TGCGCCAGCAGCCAGCGTTACGCGGGGCCTAACACAGATACGCAGTATTTT,CASSQRYAGPNTDTQYF
TRBV30,TRBD1,-,17,TRBJ1-5,TGTGCCCTACACAGACAGGGTGCGGAGGGTGGCAATCAGCCCCAGCATTTT,CALHRQGAEGGNQPQHF
TRBV7-2,-,-,14,TRBJ2-5,TGTGCCAGCAGCTTAGATTCTAGGGCCGAGACCCAGTACTTC,CASSLDSRAETQYF
TRBV5-1,-,-,16,TRBJ2-5,TGCGCCAGCAGCCTTGCACAGGAAAGCTATCAAGAGACCCAGTACTTC,CASSLAQESYQETQYF
TRBV7-2,TRBD1,-,14,TRBJ2-5,TGTGCCAGCAGCTCGACCGGCAGGGGGGAGACCCAGTACTTC,CASSSTGRGETQYF
TRBV6-5,-,-,14,TRBJ2-2,TGTGCCAGCAGTTCCATATACGCGGCCGGGGAGCTGTTTTTT,CASSSIYAAGELFF
TRBV7-6,TRBD1,-,16,TRBJ2-2,TGTGCCAGCAGCTTGTACCGGGACAGGGCTATCGGGGAGCTGTTTTTT,CASSLYRDRAIGELFF
TRBV11-3,-,-,15,TRBJ2-3,TGTGCCAGCAGCTTAGGGACAGACTACACAGATACGCAGTATTTT,CASSLGTDYTDTQYF
TRBV6-1,TRBD1,-,18,TRBJ2-4,TGTGCCAGCACAGTCAGATGGACAGGGGTGGTAGCCAAAAACATTCAGTACTTC,CASTVRWTGVVAKNIQYF
TRBV18,-,few,13,TRBJ1-5,TGTGCCAGCTCACCTTCCAGGGATCAGCCCCAGCATTTT,CASSPSRDQPQHF